This is a list of T cell receptor beta chains from one sample in a study of molecular identifiers for immune sequencing clone quantification. TCRdb recomputed calls from the PCR reads with MiXCR, one row per CDR3 protein. The sample records roughly 65,000 distinct CDR3 sequences, about a sixth being singletons. Specimen: naive CD8+ T cells from blood, with Jurkat cell RNA spiked in. All receptors derive from a human donor in good health. Some libraries in this study had Jurkat cell RNA spiked in. CDR3s include the opening cysteine and the closing phenylalanine or tryptophan. The order of the fields is J gene, V gene, D gene, clone size, CDR3 protein, CDR3 DNA. The D gene is left open where the match is weak. Only part of the rows carry a size: once, few, many, or a class if the clone is expanded.

>TRBJ2-7|TRBV7-9|TRBD2|many
CASSSRLAGDGDEQYF
TGTGCCAGCAGCTCTAGACTAGCGGGGGACGGCGACGAGCAGTACTTC
>TRBJ2-1|TRBV29-1|NA|many
CRKSVTASYNEQFF
TGCAGGAAGTCGGTGACAGCCTCCTACAATGAGCAGTTCTTC
>TRBJ2-1|TRBV5-1|NA|many
CASSLGRKSSYNEQFF
TGCGCCAGCAGCTTGGGTAGAAAGAGCTCCTACAATGAGCAGTTCTTC
>TRBJ1-1|TRBV3-1|NA|many
CASSPKMNTEAFF
TGTGCCAGCAGCCCCAAGATGAACACTGAAGCTTTCTTT
>TRBJ2-2|TRBV4-1|TRBD2|many
CASSQNEAGVRAGELFF
TGCGCCAGCAGCCAAAACGAGGCGGGAGTCCGGGCCGGGGAGCTGTTTTTT
>TRBJ2-1|TRBV24-1|TRBD1|NA
CATSDLQGPGGEQFF
TGTGCCACCAGTGATTTGCAAGGCCCAGGGGGTGAGCAGTTCTTC
>TRBJ2-7|TRBV9|NA|many
CASSPEGLPYSYEQYF
TGTGCCAGCAGCCCCGAGGGACTTCCTTACTCCTACGAGCAGTACTTC
>TRBJ2-2|TRBV27|TRBD2|NA
CASSFGTSGTGELFF
TGTGCCAGCAGTTTCGGGACTAGCGGGACCGGGGAGCTGTTTTTT
>TRBJ2-7|TRBV18|NA|few
CASSPLPRDPYEQYF
TGTGCCAGCTCACCACTTCCCAGGGACCCCTACGAGCAGTACTTC
>TRBJ2-5|TRBV7-9|NA|many
CASSLSGPLLQETQYF
TGTGCCAGCAGCTTATCAGGACCCCTCCTCCAAGAGACCCAGTACTTC
>TRBJ1-2|TRBV6-5|NA|many
CASSYYRGTNYGYTF
TGTGCCAGCAGTTACTATCGGGGTACTAACTATGGCTACACCTTC
>TRBJ2-5|TRBV7-2|TRBD1|many
CASSPWTGPQETQYF
TGTGCCAGCAGCCCCTGGACAGGGCCTCAAGAGACCCAGTACTTC
>TRBJ2-4|TRBV6-4|NA|many
CASSALETPKNIQYF
TGTGCCAGCAGTGCCCTGGAGACACCCAAAAACATTCAGTACTTC
>TRBJ2-3|TRBV7-2|TRBD2|many
CASSSGTSGITDTQYF
TGTGCCAGCAGCTCCGGGACTAGCGGGATCACAGATACGCAGTATTTT
>TRBJ1-5|TRBV6-2/TRBV6-3|NA|many
CASSYDDYSNQPQHF
TGTGCCAGCAGTTACGACGATTATAGCAATCAGCCCCAGCATTTT
>TRBJ2-7|TRBV14|TRBD2|NA
CASSLKNEDGLAFTYEQYF
TGTGCCAGCAGCCTCAAAAATGAGGATGGACTAGCGTTCACCTACGAGCAGTACTTC
>TRBJ2-6|TRBV11-2|NA|many
CASSRFAQGRRTGANVLTF
TGTGCCAGCAGCCGATTTGCCCAGGGGCGTAGGACTGGGGCCAACGTCCTGACTTTC
>TRBJ2-5|TRBV28|TRBD2|many
CASSLLAGIFQETQYF
TGTGCCAGCAGTTTGTTAGCGGGGATCTTCCAAGAGACCCAGTACTTC
>TRBJ2-7|TRBV19|NA|NA
CASSIVGLAYEQYF
TGTGCCAGTAGTATAGTAGGGCTTGCCTACGAGCAGTACTTC
>TRBJ2-2|TRBV7-9|NA|NA
CASSLGGPITGELFF
TGTGCCAGCAGCTTAGGGGGACCCATCACCGGGGAGCTGTTTTTT
>TRBJ2-1|TRBV15|NA|few
CATSSSEHYEQFF
TGTGCCACCAGCAGTTCGGAACACTATGAGCAGTTCTTC
>TRBJ2-3|TRBV13|NA|many
CASSLPELTPTDTQYF
TGTGCCAGCAGCTTACCTGAGTTGACCCCCACAGATACGCAGTATTTT
>TRBJ2-3|TRBV28|NA|many
CASSGQTGVGGTDTQYF
TGTGCCAGCAGTGGACAAACAGGGGTTGGGGGGACAGATACGCAGTATTTT
>TRBJ2-1|TRBV20-1|TRBD2|few
CSARSLIAGLSYNEQFF
TGCAGTGCTAGAAGTTTGATAGCGGGACTCTCCTACAATGAGCAGTTCTTC
>TRBJ2-1|TRBV4-1|TRBD1|many
CASSQTGTGSYNEQFF
TGCGCCAGCAGCCAAACCGGGACAGGGAGTTACAATGAGCAGTTCTTC
>TRBJ2-1|TRBV9|NA|NA
CASGGNEQFF
TGTGCCAGCGGGGGCAATGAGCAGTTCTTC
>TRBJ2-7|TRBV6-5|TRBD2|many
CASSYTSPRTSGHYEQYF
TGTGCCAGCAGTTATACTTCTCCGCGGACTAGCGGGCACTACGAGCAGTACTTC
>TRBJ1-1|TRBV18|TRBD1|many
CASSPAQGAMNTEAFF
TGTGCCAGCTCACCGGCTCAGGGGGCAATGAACACTGAAGCTTTCTTT
>TRBJ2-3|TRBV4-2|NA|many
CASSQEKDTQYF
TGTGCCAGCAGCCAAGAGAAGGATACGCAGTATTTT
>TRBJ2-1|TRBV19|NA|NA
CASSIQGVGYNEQFF
TGTGCCAGTAGTATCCAGGGAGTTGGGTACAATGAGCAGTTCTTC
>TRBJ1-3|TRBV20-1|TRBD1|many
CSARNRDRHGNTIYF
TGCAGTGCTAGAAACCGGGACAGGCATGGAAACACCATATATTTT
>TRBJ2-7|TRBV6-5|NA|NA
CASSYAGSYEQYF
TGTGCCAGCAGTTATGCCGGCTCCTACGAGCAGTACTTC
>TRBJ2-5|TRBV29-1|TRBD2|many
CSVEGGAGRLLETQYF
TGCAGCGTTGAAGGCGGAGCGGGAAGACTGTTAGAGACCCAGTACTTC
>TRBJ1-2|TRBV28|TRBD1|few
CASGSHSSRDSFGEGYTF
TGTGCCAGCGGTTCCCACTCGTCCCGGGACAGTTTCGGAGAAGGCTACACCTTC
>TRBJ2-3|TRBV7-9|NA|many
CASSPEVMDTQYF
TGTGCCAGCAGCCCAGAAGTCATGGATACGCAGTATTTT
>TRBJ2-1|TRBV5-4|NA|few
CASSTGGSYNEQFF
TGTGCCAGCAGCACCGGTGGGTCCTACAATGAGCAGTTCTTC
>TRBJ2-7|TRBV19|NA|many
CASSIGGTPSYEQYF
TGTGCCAGTAGTATAGGTGGGACTCCATCCTACGAGCAGTACTTC
>TRBJ2-6|TRBV4-1|NA|many
CASSQGHGSGANVLTF
TGCGCCAGCAGCCAGGGGCATGGCTCTGGGGCCAACGTCCTGACTTTC
>TRBJ2-7|TRBV4-3|TRBD2|many
CASSQEIGGSYEQYF
TGCGCCAGCAGCCAAGAGATCGGGGGGTCCTACGAGCAGTACTTC